The T cell receptor (beta chain) under discussion was sequenced for a study of OX40 agonist ivuxolimab in advanced cancers. Study overall: Ivuxolimab is an agonistic anti-OX40 (CD134) antibody, and patients were treated with it. At doses from 0.01 to 10 mg/kg, patients were given intravenous ivuxolimab every 2 weeks. General study findings and limits: The mean number of expanded clones was higher in CD8+ T cells than in CD4+. Normalized T-cell clonal expansion was also low in some nonresponders.

Assay used: immunoSEQ multiplex PCR; TCRdb lists only in-frame clones, some missing. The sample lists about 40,000 clones; roughly 91% were seen once. Germline-derived CDR1 and CDR2 are SNHLY and FYNNEI. The CDR3 has 15 amino acids. With V trimmed by 3 bases and J by 0 bases, 1 base remained unmatched. A word on this clone: Its specificity is unknown.

This sequence joins TRBV2 and TRBJ2-7, with 11 bases matching TRBD2. The receptor comes from an adult with an advanced solid tumor such as melanoma, head and neck, liver or kidney cancer. Here the sequenced sample was CD4+ or CD8+ T cells sorted from blood, taken in a trial of the OX40 agonist ivuxolimab. The CDR3 DNA reads TGTGCCAGCAGTGATGGACTAGCGGGCTCCTACGAGCAGTACTTC. Translating gives CASSDGLAGSYEQYF.